Listed here is a single T cell receptor (beta chain). Its antigen specificity is not known. No much larger clone is present one base from it, and per-base qualities are unavailable. This entry is derived from a study of blood T cell repertoires in COVID-19 (TCRdb year 2020). As for the study more broadly: Samples covering the acute and convalescent phases of COVID-19 were provided by collaborators in the United States, Italy and Spain. The repertoires were made available in a free public database intended to serve as a resource for research on the immune response to SARS-CoV-2. The prospective study material was composed of cDNA or gDNA derived from T cells, B-cell-depleted T cells, or PBMCs. A de-identified subject ID, COVID-19 status, age in years and sex were almost always included in the sample metadata. HLA class I and class II types, where available, came from metadata supplied by the sample provider rather than from assay-based typing. Samples were obtained from the ongoing ImmuneRACE study (first 160 participants) and from 1,254 subjects provided by 6 global collaborators. Deeply sampled blood TCRbeta repertoires from subjects exposed to, actively infected with, or recovered from COVID-19 were included in the dataset.

The immunoSEQ Assay, a bias-controlled multiplex PCR, was used to amplify TCRbeta CDR3 regions from genomic DNA. The published analysis was carried out like this. The number of nucleated cells in each sample was estimated by amplification of reference gene primers within the assay. To quantify the absolute abundance of each unique TCRbeta CDR3 rearrangement, sequence reads were collapsed and filtered. For each sample, productive Simpson clonality was calculated as the square root of Simpson's diversity index across productive rearrangements. TCRdb holds this immuneACCESS table with in-frame rearrangements only. Some clones are missing; in checked studies, unresolved V genes explain under half, and the rest has no known cause. The DNA was the basis for D and trimming; V, J and clone size are from that table. For this sample the table gives 30,000 to 45,000 clones, of which 81% were detected only once. The ten largest clonotypes hold roughly 29% of the sample.

Spanning cysteine to phenylalanine, the CDR3 consists of 14 amino acids. The kept DNA is CDR3 alone, 42 bases in frame from the first base. For this chain, trimming is 1 base at the V end and 4 bases at the J end, and the number of junction bases without a gene match is 2. CDR1 and CDR2, per the germline V gene, are SGHDT and YYEEEE. Summary of the overall study and its limitations: How much clinical and demographic metadata was included differed by source and by participant, and the metadata was provided uncurated.

Each collaborating institution followed its own protocols to collect whole blood in K2EDTA tubes. For TCRbeta analysis, collaborators shipped samples as frozen whole blood, isolated PBMCs, or DNA extracted from either of those sample types. Sequencing was carried out using peripheral blood. The sequence is built from TRBV5-6 and TRBJ1-3, and 7 bases in between align with TRBD1. This receptor was identified in an elderly man with active or convalescent COVID-19. The CDR3 reads as follows: CASSLTGVGNTIYF. DNA sequence: TGTGCCAGCAGCTTGACAGGGGTGGGAAACACCATATATTTT. The CDR3 plus the reference TRBV5-6 and TRBJ1-3 genes for the other parts give the full variable domain: DAGVTQSPTHLIKTRGQQVTLRCSPKSGHDTVSWYQQALGQGPQFIFQYYEEEERQRGNFPDRFSGHQFPNYSSELNVNALLLGDSALYLCASSLTGVGNTIYFGEGSWLTVV.